The rows below give T cell receptor beta chains drawn from one sample of a study of shared clonotypes between healthy human individuals. Profiling relied on immunoSEQ multiplex PCR, and the TCRdb table lists in-frame clones only, not all of them. This sample has roughly 1,800,000 clones, with just under 95% found just once. The source material was naive CD8+ T cells sorted from blood. Receptor source: a man aged 18 to 35 in good health. The CDR3 runs from the conserved cysteine through the conserved F or W. Fields, in order: clone size, V gene, D gene, J gene, CDR3 DNA, CDR3 protein. D genes are given only for firm matches. Rows give clone size only sometimes, using once, few, many, or a class for an expanded clone.

NA	TRBV30	TRBD2	TRBJ2-1	TGTGCCTGGACTAGCGGCACGCGGTGGGATGAGCAGTTCTTC	CAWTSGTRWDEQFF
NA	TRBV27	TRBD1	TRBJ1-6	TGTGCCAGCAGTTTATTCGCTACAGGGGGACGAAGTTCACCCCTCCACTTT	CASSLFATGGRSSPLHF
NA	TRBV9	NA	TRBJ2-1	TGTGCCAGCAGCGAAGGAGACAGATTCTACAATGAGCAGTTCTTC	CASSEGDRFYNEQFF
NA	TRBV9	NA	TRBJ1-2	TGTGCCAGCAGCGCTTCAGGAGCTAACTATGGCTACACCTTC	CASSASGANYGYTF
NA	TRBV5-6	NA	TRBJ2-3	TGTGCCAGCAGCTTGGCTGGAGATACGCAGTATTTT	CASSLAGDTQYF
NA	TRBV4-1	NA	TRBJ1-2	TGCGCCAGCAGCCAATGGACAGTAACTAACTATGGCTACACCTTC	CASSQWTVTNYGYTF
NA	TRBV11-2	NA	TRBJ2-2	TGTGCCAGCAGCTTATTATTCAGGGCGTTGAATGGTGCCGGGGAGCTGTTTTTT	CASSLLFRALNGAGELFF
once	TRBV23-1	TRBD1	TRBJ1-2	TGCGCCAGCAGTCTCCCTACAGGGGAGGACTATGGCTACACCTTC	CASSLPTGEDYGYTF
NA	TRBV11-2	NA	TRBJ2-7	TGTGCCAGCAGCTTAACTACACTCTACGAGCAGTACTTC	CASSLTTLYEQYF
NA	TRBV7-9	TRBD1	TRBJ1-1	TGTGCCAGCAGCTATTCCGGGACAGAAGGTGAAGCTTTCTTT	CASSYSGTEGEAFF
NA	TRBV4-3	NA	TRBJ2-2	TGCGCCAGCAGCCCGGACTGGGCGAACACCGGGGAGCTGTTTTTT	CASSPDWANTGELFF
NA	TRBV4-3	TRBD2	TRBJ2-3	TGCGCCAGCAGCCGCTTGCTAGCGGGAGGGGATACGCAGTATTTT	CASSRLLAGGDTQYF
once	TRBV14	TRBD1	TRBJ1-3	TGTGCCAGCAGCCAGGGACAGAGTGCTGCCTCTGGAAACACCATATATTTT	CASSQGQSAASGNTIYF